These 15 T cell receptor beta chains originate from one sample sequenced in a study of T cell repertoires in cytomegalovirus infection. From the reads, TCRdb called clonotypes with MiXCR, one entry per CDR3 protein. The sample shows some 450,000 distinct CDR3 sequences, under 40% of them seen only once. Sequencing input: PBMCs. The receptors come from a human donor in good health (CMV status not recorded). Some clones in this sample may be carry-over from other donors' samples.

The J gene is TRBJ2-1, the V gene TRBV9; TRBD2 aligns across 8 bases. J was trimmed by 5 bases and V by 4 bases; bases with no gene match: 5. Looked up from germline, CDR1 is SGDLS and CDR2 is YYNGEE. The length of the CDR3 is 14 residues. The CDR3 coding sequence is TGTGCCAGCAGCCCGGGGGGGGCGGACAATGAGCAGTTCTTC. Encoded protein: CASSPGGADNEQFF.

Comment on this clonotype: This may come from a read error, since a much larger clone is one base off. Because the CDR3 is missing its conserved closing phenylalanine or tryptophan, this is likely a read error. The chain uses TRBV7-2 and TRBJ2-7, with D possibly TRBD1 on 5 matching bases. This CDR3 spans 15 amino acids. Deletions cut 2 bases from V and 0 bases from J, with 11 bases between. Germline V CDR1 and CDR2: SGHTA, FQGNSA. The CDR3 coding sequence is TGTGCCAGCAGCTTACAGGGCCTTGACTCCTACGAGCAGTACTCC. This gives the protein CASSLQGLDSYEQYS.

This chain joins TRBV6-5 and TRBJ2-7; D is uncertain. The CDR3 has 13 amino acids. V lost 7 bases, J lost 5 bases, and 15 bases lay in between. Germline V lookup: CDR1 MNHEY, CDR2 SVGAGI. The CDR3 is CASTPARSHEQYF. In nucleotides, the CDR3 is TGTGCCAGCACCCCGGCACGGAGCCACGAGCAGTACTTC.

In its sample, this clonotype was seen a few times. V usage is TRBV7-6 and J usage is TRBJ2-2, with no clear D. The germline gives CDR1 SGHVS, CDR2 FNYEAQ. V lost 6 bases and J lost 0, with 14 bases in between. The CDR3 has 16 amino acids. The CDR3 is CASSLRGRTNTGELFF. The CDR3 DNA is TGTGCCAGCAGTTTGAGAGGCAGAACGAACACCGGGGAGCTGTTTTTT.

V and J are TRBV19 and TRBJ1-1; D might be TRBD1 (6 bases). The CDR3 extends over 15 amino acids. V was pared by 8 bases and J by 4 bases, with 20 bases between. CDR1 and CDR2 from the germline V gene are LNHDA and SQIVND (reference sequence). The CDR3 nucleotides are TGTGCCAGTCGATCCGAGGGGGGCAGGAGCACTGAAGCTTTCTTT. Translation gives CASRSEGGRSTEAFF.

A note on this clonotype: A single base separates this from a much larger clone, so it may be a read error. The conserved phenylalanine or tryptophan is not found at the CDR3 terminus, so this likely reflects a read error. The CDR3 bases are TGTGCCAGCAGCTTGGGACTAGCGGGGGGGCGCACCGGGGAGCTGTTTTCT. It codes for CASSLGLAGGRTGELFS. The V gene is TRBV11-2, the J gene TRBJ2-2; 16 positions agree with TRBD2. The germline V gene encodes CDR1 SGHAT and CDR2 FQNNGV. This CDR3 region has 17 residues. J lost 4 bases, V lost 3 bases, and 2 bases had no gene match.

This clonotype has only a few counts. The DNA for the CDR3 is TGCAGTGCTAGAGTTGGACACACCGGGGAGCTGTTTTTT. It codes for CSARVGHTGELFF. V and J are TRBV20-1 and TRBJ2-2; D is unresolved. The CDR3 sequence is 13 residues long. Trimming cost V 1 base and J 3 bases, with 6 bases left between them. The germline V gene has CDR1 DFQATT and CDR2 SNEGSKA (reference sequence).

This clonotype was counted at least ten times. The CDR3 sequence is CASSQNPLSAGNNEQFF. In nucleotides, the CDR3 is TGCGCCAGCAGCCAAAACCCCCTGTCGGCGGGGAACAATGAGCAGTTCTTC. This rearrangement joins TRBV4-1 to TRBJ2-1, with a weak D call TRBD2 (6 bases). CDR1 is MGHRA and CDR2 is YSYEKL in the germline V gene. The V end was cut by 2 bases, the J end by 5 bases, with 19 bases between. There are 17 residues in the CDR3.

This clonotype was detected ten times or more. The chain couples TRBV7-8 to TRBJ2-3; tentatively, D is TRBD2 (6 bases). The CDR3 is 16 amino acids. V was clipped by 5 bases and J by 3 bases, with 18 bases between them. Germline V gives CDR1 SGHVS, CDR2 FQNEAQ. CDR3 coding DNA: TGTGCCAGCAGCCTACGGTCTGGGGGGAGGACAGATACGCAGTATTTT. Its translation: CASSLRSGGRTDTQYF.

Worth noting for this clonotype: This likely comes from a read error, as the CDR3 has no conserved phenylalanine or tryptophan at its end. The genes are TRBV7-9 and TRBJ2-5; 15 bases fit TRBD2. The CDR3 consists of 18 residues. Germline V gene data show CDR1 as SEHNR and CDR2 as FQNEAQ (reference sequence). Trimming removed 7 bases from V and 5 bases from J; junction bases left unmatched: 14. CDR3 protein: CASKLLKWTSGGAETQYL. In DNA form, the CDR3 reads TGTGCCAGCAAGCTGCTGAAGTGGACTAGCGGGGGGGCCGAGACCCAGTACTTA.

V is TRBV6-5 and J is TRBJ1-4, with D perhaps TRBD1 (5 bases). Trimming cost V 0 bases and J 4 bases, with 9 bases left between them. CDR3 length equals 15 residues. Germline V gene sequence: CDR1 MNHEY, CDR2 SVGAGI. CDR3 sequence (DNA): TGTGCCAGCAGTTACTCCGGGACGGGTAATGAAAAACTGTTTTTT. Protein product: CASSYSGTGNEKLFF.

Regarding this clonotype: Given the absence of the conserved phenylalanine or tryptophan at the CDR3 end, a read error is likely. The CDR3 nucleotides are TGTGCCAGCAGCTTGGCGTTGAATGAGCAGTTCTTA. Translated: CASSLALNEQFL. V usage is TRBV7-9 and J usage is TRBJ2-1; no clear D. The CDR3 spans 12 residues. Trimming shortened V by 3 bases and J by 7 bases, and 7 bases separated the two germline ends. Germline CDR1 SEHNR, CDR2 FQNEAQ (reference sequence).

The rearrangement uses TRBV19 and TRBJ1-1; weak D call: TRBD1 (5 bases). Germline CDR1 reads LNHDA; CDR2 reads SQIVND (reference sequence). V was clipped by 3 bases and J by 4 bases, with 9 bases between them. The CDR3 runs to 13 residues. In DNA, the CDR3 is TGTGCCAGTAGTATTCCCAGGGCCACTGAAGCTTTCTTT. The encoded protein is CASSIPRATEAFF.

The rearrangement uses TRBV6-6 and TRBJ2-3; unclear D gene. With 0 bases removed from V and 2 bases from J, the gap between germline ends came to 12 bases. CDR3 size: 16 residues. CDR1 is MNHNY and CDR2 is SVGAGI in the germline V gene (reference sequence). CDR3 DNA: TGTGCCAGCAGTTACTCCCCCACCTTGGTCACAGATACGCAGTATTTT. Amino acids: CASSYSPTLVTDTQYF.

This clonotype was recorded a few times. The chain combines TRBV18 with TRBJ2-1; 8 bases align to TRBD2. J was trimmed by 7 bases and V by 8 bases; bases with no gene match: 7. Germline values: CDR1 KGHSH, CDR2 LQKENI. This CDR3 region has 13 residues. CDR3 in DNA: TGTGCCAGCGTCGGGGGGGCCGAGAATGAGCAGTTCTTC. This translates into CASVGGAENEQFF. The variable domain in full, with the rest retrieved from reference TRBV18 and TRBJ2-1, is NAGVMQNPRHLVRRRGQEARLRCSPMKGHSHVYWYRQLPEEGLKFMVYLQKENIIDESGMPKERFSAEFPKEGPSILRIQQVVRGDSAAYFCASVGGAENEQFFGPGTRLTVL.